Reported below is one T cell receptor (beta chain). Its target is not known. The sample belongs to a study of T cell clonotyping in hematopoietic cell transplantation. Study-level information: Pretransplant recipient samples were taken after cytoreduction.

The data were produced by immunoSEQ multiplex PCR, yet TCRdb's version contains in-frame clones alone and is incomplete. The repertoire includes about 36,000 clones, approximately 95% of them detected once, and 1.5% to 2% sits in the top ten. Findings of the study overall: Few recipient clonotypes overlapped donors; over 97% were de novo at given depth. No sorting was done, leaving CD4 and CD8 contributions mixed. Pathologically expanded recipient clonotypes increased progressively from day 30 to day 180 as diversity fell.

Time point in this sample: recipient sample about 28 days before transplant, after cytoreduction. The CDR3 length is 15 residues. Between the trimmed V and J ends, which lost 4 bases and 8 bases, there was a span of 15 bases. Germline CDR1 reads MNHEY; CDR2 reads SMNVEV (reference sequence). Sequenced material: peripheral blood mononuclear cells, taken before stem cell transplant. This TCR came from a man aged 35-49 years with chronic myeloid leukemia. Some clones in this sample may be carry-over from other donors' samples. V and J are TRBV27 and TRBJ1-6; D might be TRBD1 (6 bases). This chain's CDR3 is CASSYRTASYSPLHF. The CDR3 DNA follows: TGTGCCAGCAGTTATCGGACAGCCTCCTATTCACCCCTCCACTTT.